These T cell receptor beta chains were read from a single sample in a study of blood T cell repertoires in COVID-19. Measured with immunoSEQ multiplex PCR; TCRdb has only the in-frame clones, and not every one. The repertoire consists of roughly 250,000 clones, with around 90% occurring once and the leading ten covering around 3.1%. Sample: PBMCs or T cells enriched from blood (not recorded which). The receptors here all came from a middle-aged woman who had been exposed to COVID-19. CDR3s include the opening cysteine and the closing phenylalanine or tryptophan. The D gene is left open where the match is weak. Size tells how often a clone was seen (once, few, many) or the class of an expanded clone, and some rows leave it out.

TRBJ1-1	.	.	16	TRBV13	CASSSLDSFDLGEAFF	TGTGCCAGCAGCTCTCTGGACAGCTTCGATTTGGGTGAAGCTTTCTTT
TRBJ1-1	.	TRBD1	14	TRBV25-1	CASSGTGMNTEAFF	TGTGCCAGCAGTGGGACAGGGATGAACACTGAAGCTTTCTTT
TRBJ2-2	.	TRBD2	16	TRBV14	CASSQGLAGGPGELFF	TGTGCCAGCAGCCAAGGACTAGCGGGAGGGCCAGGGGAGCTGTTTTTT
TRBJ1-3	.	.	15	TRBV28	CASTPDGASGNTIYF	TGTGCCAGCACCCCAGATGGGGCCTCTGGAAACACCATATATTTT
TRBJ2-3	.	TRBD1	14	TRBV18	CASSPNRGTDTQYF	TGTGCCAGCTCACCAAACAGGGGGACAGATACGCAGTATTTT
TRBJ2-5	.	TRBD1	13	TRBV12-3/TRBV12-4	CASKWTGGETQYF	TGTGCCAGCAAATGGACAGGGGGGGAGACCCAGTACTTC
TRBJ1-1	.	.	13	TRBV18	CASSPPESTEAFF	TGTGCCAGCTCACCGCCGGAGTCCACTGAAGCTTTCTTT
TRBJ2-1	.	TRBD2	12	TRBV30	CAWSVPAGEQFF	TGTGCCTGGAGTGTACCAGCGGGGGAGCAGTTCTTC
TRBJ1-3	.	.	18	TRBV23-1	CASNTRGGQGSTGNTIYF	TGCGCCAGCAACACCCGGGGGGGGCAGGGGTCTACTGGAAACACCATATATTTT
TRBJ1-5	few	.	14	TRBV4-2	CASSQEYGNQPQHF	TGTGCCAGCAGCCAAGAATACGGGAACCAGCCCCAGCATTTT
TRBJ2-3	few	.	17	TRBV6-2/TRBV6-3	CASSFSTRAASTDTQYF	TGTGCCAGCAGTTTTTCGACTAGAGCGGCCTCCACAGATACGCAGTATTTT
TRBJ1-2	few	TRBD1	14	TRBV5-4	CASSLGQGTYGYTF	TGTGCCAGCAGCTTGGGACAGGGTACCTATGGCTACACCTTC
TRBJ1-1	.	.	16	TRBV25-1	CASSDSNFRADTEAFF	TGTGCCAGCAGTGATTCGAATTTCAGGGCGGACACTGAAGCTTTCTTT
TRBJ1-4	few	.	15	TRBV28	CASSSHDRIGEKLFF	TGTGCCAGCAGTTCCCATGACAGAATCGGAGAAAAACTGTTTTTT
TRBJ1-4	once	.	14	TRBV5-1	CASSFSGQNEKLFF	TGTGCCAGCAGCTTTTCAGGGCAGAATGAAAAACTGTTTTTT
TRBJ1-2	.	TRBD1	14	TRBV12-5	CASGQGAVNYGYTF	TGTGCTAGTGGCCAGGGGGCGGTTAACTATGGCTACACCTTC
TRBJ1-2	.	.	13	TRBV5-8	CASSLEATRGYTF	TGTGCCAGCAGCTTGGAGGCGACGAGGGGCTACACCTTC
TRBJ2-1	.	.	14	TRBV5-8	CASSFRVQYNEQFF	TGTGCCAGCAGCTTCAGGGTCCAATACAATGAGCAGTTCTTC
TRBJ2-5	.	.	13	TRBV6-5	CASSFRQQETQYF	TGTGCCAGCAGTTTCAGGCAGCAAGAGACCCAGTACTTC
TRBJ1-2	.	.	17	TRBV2	CASSEETDRKTNYGYTF	TGTGCCAGCAGTGAAGAGACAGACCGAAAGACTAACTATGGCTACACCTTC
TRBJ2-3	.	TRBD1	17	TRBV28	CASSSSPGGVGGDTQYF	TGTGCCAGCAGTTCGTCCCCAGGGGGCGTTGGAGGAGATACGCAGTATTTT
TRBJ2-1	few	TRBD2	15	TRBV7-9	CASVLTASGYNEQFF	TGTGCCAGCGTCCTGACGGCTAGCGGATACAATGAGCAGTTCTTC